Presented here are 20 T cell receptor beta chains from one specimen sequenced in a study of T cell changes during pregnancy in multiple sclerosis (dated by TCRdb to 2018 to 2020). The method behind the library was the immunoSEQ multiplex PCR assay. TCRdb provides this immuneACCESS table in a form limited to in-frame rearrangements. Some clones are lacking; in checked studies, under half of them reflect an unresolved V gene, and why the rest are absent is not known. The sample table records under 150,000 clones; 90% to 96% of these occur just once. About 0.45% of the sample lies in the top ten. Specimen: peripheral blood, collected after pregnancy. The receptors come from a female donor with multiple sclerosis, enrolled in a pregnancy study.

The gene calls are TRBV2 and TRBJ2-1; D is ambiguous. The CDR3 totals 10 residues. CDR1 is SNHLY and CDR2 is FYNNEI in the germline V gene. The ends were cut back, 7 bases at V and 9 bases at J, with 7 bases in the middle. In nucleotides, the CDR3 is TGTGCCAGCACCCTAGGTGAGCAGTTCTTC. It yields the protein CASTLGEQFF.

J is TRBJ2-3 and V is TRBV6-6; possible D gene TRBD1, 5 bases. V shed 2 bases and J shed 2 bases, with 8 bases lying between them. This CDR3 comprises 14 residues. Germline-derived CDR1 and CDR2 are MNHNY and SVGAGI (reference sequence). CDR3 sequence (DNA): TGTGCCAGCAGTTACGGACAAAACACAGATACGCAGTATTTT. Protein: CASSYGQNTDTQYF.

The J gene is TRBJ2-3, the V gene TRBV27; TRBD2 matches 7 bases. From germline, CDR1 is MNHEY and CDR2 SMNVEV (reference sequence). V lost 3 bases and J lost 0; bases outside the gene matches: 9. The CDR3 covers 17 residues. Written as DNA, the CDR3 is TGTGCCAGCAGTTTCCTTGGGGGGAGGGCTAGCACAGATACGCAGTATTTT. Translated, it gives CASSFLGGRASTDTQYF.

The sample holds a few counts of this clone. The rearrangement joins TRBV19 to TRBJ1-1, with D tentatively TRBD1 (6 bases). V was pared by 3 bases and J by 11 bases, with 22 bases between. Germline assignment: CDR1 LNHDA and CDR2 SQIVND (reference sequence). This CDR3 spans 15 amino acids. CDR3 amino acids: CASSMKAGAKSGAFF. The CDR3 region has the DNA TGTGCCAGTAGTATGAAGGCAGGGGCGAAATCAGGGGCTTTCTTT.

The genes are TRBV27 and TRBJ2-1; TRBD2 aligns across 9 bases. The CDR3 loop spans 15 amino acids. The germline gives CDR1 MNHEY, CDR2 SMNVEV (reference sequence). J gave up 7 bases and V 5 bases, and 9 bases lay outside the gene matches. In DNA form, the CDR3 reads TGTGCCAGCAGTCCTGGAGCGGGAGGAGGTAATGAGCAGTTCTTC. It encodes CASSPGAGGGNEQFF.

The chain employs TRBV19 and TRBJ2-7, with a possible D match to TRBD1 (6 bases). Germline values: CDR1 LNHDA, CDR2 SQIVND (reference sequence). The V gene lost 6 bases and the J gene lost 4 bases, with 13 bases spanning the gap. There are 13 residues in the CDR3. The chain's CDR3 is CASRKTGQYEQYF. CDR3 sequence (DNA): TGTGCCAGTAGAAAGACAGGACAATACGAGCAGTACTTC.

The chain joins TRBV4-3 to TRBJ1-1, with D perhaps matching TRBD1 (5 bases). Per germline, CDR1 LGHNA and CDR2 YSLEER. The CDR3 covers 15 residues. V dropped 0 bases and J dropped 0 bases, with 8 bases sitting between them. In DNA form, the CDR3 reads TGCGCCAGCAGCCAAGAGACAGTCGTGAACACTGAAGCTTTCTTT. Translating it yields CASSQETVVNTEAFF.

The CDR3 nucleotides read TGTGCCACCAGCAGAGAAGGACAGGGCATCTACAATGAGCAGTTCTTC. The encoded protein is CATSREGQGIYNEQFF. The V gene is TRBV15, the J gene TRBJ2-1, with 8 positions matching TRBD1. Trimming cost V 0 bases and J 3 bases; bases outside gene matches: 4. Germline V lookup: CDR1 LNHNV, CDR2 YYDKDF (reference sequence). The CDR3 contains 16 residues.

This chain connects TRBV29-1 to TRBJ1-4; possible D gene TRBD1, 6 bases. The germline gives CDR1 SQVTM, CDR2 ANQGSEA. There are 13 residues in the CDR3. The germline V and J ends were trimmed by 5 bases and 7 bases, with 14 bases remaining between them. CDR3 in DNA: TGCAGCGTTAAGACAGGAAACTCTGAAAAACTGTTTTTT. Its protein product is CSVKTGNSEKLFF.

The chain links TRBV19 to TRBJ2-1; 12 bases agree with TRBD2. The V gene end was trimmed by 5 bases and the J gene end by 10 bases; junction bases not matched to a gene: 6. The CDR3 length is 14 residues. Germline V gives CDR1 LNHDA, CDR2 SQIVND (reference sequence). CDR3 sequence reads: CASSSRTSGTEQFF. The CDR3 DNA reads as TGTGCCAGTAGTTCGCGGACTAGCGGGACGGAGCAGTTCTTC.

This chain links TRBV7-3 with TRBJ2-1; perhaps TRBD2 as D (6 bases). The CDR3 is 16 residues long. The V and J ends lost 5 bases and 5 bases respectively, with 19 bases between them. Germline-derived CDR1 and CDR2 are SGHTA and FQGTGA. The CDR3 DNA is TGTGCCAGCAGCCCTTACCGGGGCGGGATGGACAATGAGCAGTTCTTC. Protein sequence: CASSPYRGGMDNEQFF.

V usage is TRBV27 and J usage is TRBJ1-1; weak D call: TRBD1 (6 bases). The CDR3 length is 14 residues. V lost 6 bases, J lost 7 bases, and 18 bases lay in between. CDR1 is MNHEY and CDR2 is SMNVEV in the germline V gene (reference sequence). The CDR3 region is CASSSNPTGNEAFF. The CDR3 region has the DNA TGTGCCAGCAGCTCTAACCCAACAGGGAATGAAGCTTTCTTT.

This rearrangement joins TRBV5-6 to TRBJ2-5, with D tentatively TRBD1 (7 bases). From germline, CDR1 is SGHDT and CDR2 YYEEEE. Trimming left V 4 bases short and J 7 bases short, with 26 bases between. The CDR3 spans 17 residues. CDR3 sequence (DNA): TGTGCCAGCAGCCAAACGAAGGGACAGACGGAGGGTCGGACCCAGTACTTC. The encoded protein is CASSQTKGQTEGRTQYF.

The chain is built from TRBV5-1 and TRBJ2-1; no clear D. The CDR3 is made up of 15 amino acids. The germline V gene has CDR1 SGHRS and CDR2 YFSETQ. The ends were cut back, 4 bases at V and 4 bases at J, with 15 bases in the middle. CDR3 in amino acids: CASSTGGLAYNEQFF. In DNA, the CDR3 is TGCGCCAGCAGCACCGGTGGCTTAGCATACAATGAGCAGTTCTTC.

With respect to this clone: An end of the junction differs from the germline gene, which may be a read error. The V gene is TRBV7-2, the J gene TRBJ2-3, with 7 bases identical to TRBD1. In germline, CDR1 is SGHTA, CDR2 FQGNSA. CDR3 length: 14 residues. The CDR3 region is CASSLADIGQGDPF. The CDR3 DNA follows: TGTGCCAGCAGCTTAGCGGATATCGGGCAGGGGGACCCCTTT.

This clone was seen once. The chain recombines TRBV7-2 with TRBJ1-1; the D gene is possibly TRBD1 (5 bases). Per germline, CDR1 SGHTA and CDR2 FQGNSA. CDR3 length: 14 residues. V dropped 4 bases and J dropped 5 bases, with 14 bases sitting between them. The CDR3 reads CASSSLGLVTEAFF. The CDR3 nucleotides are TGTGCCAGCAGCTCGTTGGGGCTTGTAACTGAAGCTTTCTTT.

The V call is TRBV7-2, the J call TRBJ2-3; 13 nucleotides match TRBD2. The CDR3 extends over 16 amino acids. J gave up 2 bases and V 4 bases, and 3 bases lay outside the gene matches. Germline lookup yields CDR1 SGHTA and CDR2 FQGNSA. Here the CDR3 DNA reads TGTGCCAGCAGCTCCGGACTAGCGGGAGTCACAGATACGCAGTATTTT. As protein: CASSSGLAGVTDTQYF.

This clone was seen once. The J gene is TRBJ2-5, the V gene TRBV29-1; 8 bases map to TRBD2. Trimming took 7 bases from V and 4 from J; bases not matched to a gene: 8. In germline, CDR1 is SQVTM, CDR2 ANQGSEA. The CDR3 has 13 residues. DNA for the CDR3: TGCAGCGGCGGACTAGCCCCAAGAGAGACCCAGTACTTC. It yields the protein CSGGLAPRETQYF. The entire variable domain, with the rest obtained from reference TRBV29-1 and TRBJ2-5, is as follows: SAVISQKPSRDICQRGTSLTIQCQVDSQVTMMFWYRQQPGQSLTLIATANQGSEATYESGFVIDKFPISRPNLTFSTLTVSNMSPEDSSIYLCSGGLAPRETQYFGPGTRLLVL.

This chain links TRBV5-1 with TRBJ2-2; TRBD2 matches 9 bases. The germline V gene has CDR1 SGHRS and CDR2 YFSETQ. The CDR3 totals 16 residues. V shed 0 bases and J 2 bases; nucleotides not matched to a gene: 2. The CDR3 spells CASSLVLAGNTGELFF. Written as DNA, the CDR3 is TGCGCCAGCAGCTTGGTACTAGCGGGTAACACCGGGGAGCTGTTTTTT.

This rearrangement joins TRBV4-1 to TRBJ2-7; D possibly corresponds to TRBD1 (5 bases). The CDR3 sequence is 15 residues long. Deletions cut 1 base from V and 4 bases from J, with 14 bases between. The germline V gene has CDR1 MGHRA and CDR2 YSYEKL. CDR3 DNA: TGCGCCAGCAGCCAAGGCGTAACGCGGACATACGAGCAGTACTTC. Translating gives CASSQGVTRTYEQYF.